This T cell receptor beta chain was observed in a study of T cell responses to AZD1222 COVID-19 vaccine. Study conclusions and caveats: The donors showed a predominance of white British ancestry and of females, with possible underestimation of clonal diversity.

Of note for this clone: Antigen specificity is unknown.

Produced via immunoSEQ multiplex PCR; TCRdb's table is partial and in-frame only. The data hold more than 150,000 clones, with 90% to 95% observed a single time. Germline values: CDR1 SGHAT, CDR2 FQDESV (reference sequence). The V and J ends lost 1 base and 4 bases respectively, with 14 bases between them. This CDR3 comprises 16 residues. The origin of this receptor is an adult in good health. The chain recombines TRBV11-1 with TRBJ2-1; the D gene is possibly TRBD2 (6 bases). Sequenced material: peripheral blood, taken on day 0 of AZD1222 vaccination. CDR3 residues: CASSLVRGRYYNEQFF. The CDR3 DNA is TGTGCCAGCAGCTTAGTCAGAGGGAGGTATTACAATGAGCAGTTCTTC.